This T cell receptor (beta chain) was identified in a study of T cells in Graves' hyperthyroidism and ophthalmopathy. Whole-study findings and limits: Ophthalmopathy, which appeared later, was predicted by the model a median 6.5 months before onset.

CDR3 length: 18 amino acids. CDR1 and CDR2 from the germline V gene are MNHNS and SASEGT. Germline trimming cut 4 bases from V and 0 bases from J; bases unmatched to any gene: 13. Uncontrolled infection, other autoimmune disease, pregnancy or lactation excluded patients. A word on this clonotype: Its antigen is not identified.

Amplification targeted TCR beta CDR3 regions from RNA transcripts. The primer set for the first-round RT-PCR of the TCR CDR3 was HTBI. TCRdb redid the calling of the multiplex PCR reads with MiXCR, one entry per CDR3 protein. This table holds fewer than 450,000 distinct CDR3 sequences, about 17% found once. The sample was blood. The chain uses TRBV6-1 and TRBJ2-3, with 7 nucleotides matching TRBD2. This TCR came from a woman between 25 and 40 years old with Graves' hyperthyroidism that later progressed to Graves' ophthalmopathy. The CDR3 region is CASSARDYETSSTDTQYF. The CDR3 bases are TGTGCCAGCAGTGCTAGGGACTACGAAACTTCTAGCACAGATACGCAGTATTTT.